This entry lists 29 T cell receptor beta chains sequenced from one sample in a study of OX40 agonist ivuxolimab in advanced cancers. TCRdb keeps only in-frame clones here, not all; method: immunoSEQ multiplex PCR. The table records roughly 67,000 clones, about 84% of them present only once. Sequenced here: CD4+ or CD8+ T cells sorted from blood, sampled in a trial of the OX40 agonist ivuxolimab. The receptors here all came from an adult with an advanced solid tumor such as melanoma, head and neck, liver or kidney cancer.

CDR3 in amino acids: CASSPGPIFVGAQDTQYF. As DNA, the CDR3 is TGCGCCAGCAGCCCAGGGCCGATCTTCGTTGGGGCGCAAGATACGCAGTATTTT. The chain is built from TRBV4-3 and TRBJ2-3, with D tentatively TRBD1 (5 bases). The CDR3 covers 18 residues. Per the germline V gene, CDR1 is LGHNA and CDR2 is YSLEER. Trimming cost V 4 bases and J 5 bases, with 25 bases left between them.

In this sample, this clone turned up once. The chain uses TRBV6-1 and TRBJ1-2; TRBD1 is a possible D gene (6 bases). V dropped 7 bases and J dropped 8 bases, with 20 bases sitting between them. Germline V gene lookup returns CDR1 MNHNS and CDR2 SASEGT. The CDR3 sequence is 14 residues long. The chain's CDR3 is CASTPQGFMRGYTF. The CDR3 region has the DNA TGTGCCAGCACCCCACAGGGATTTATGAGGGGCTACACCTTC.

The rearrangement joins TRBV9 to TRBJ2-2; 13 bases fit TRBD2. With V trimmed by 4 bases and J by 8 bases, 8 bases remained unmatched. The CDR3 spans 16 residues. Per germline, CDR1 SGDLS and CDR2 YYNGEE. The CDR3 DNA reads TGTGCCAGCAGCTGGACTAGCGGGGGCGGTATTGGGGAGCTGTTTTTT. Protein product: CASSWTSGGGIGELFF.

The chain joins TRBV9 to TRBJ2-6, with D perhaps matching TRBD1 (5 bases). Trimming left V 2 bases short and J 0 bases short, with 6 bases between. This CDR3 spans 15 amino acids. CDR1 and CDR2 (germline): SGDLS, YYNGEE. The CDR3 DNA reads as TGTGCCAGCAGCGTTCAGGGCTCTGGGGCCAACGTCCTGACTTTC. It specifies CASSVQGSGANVLTF.

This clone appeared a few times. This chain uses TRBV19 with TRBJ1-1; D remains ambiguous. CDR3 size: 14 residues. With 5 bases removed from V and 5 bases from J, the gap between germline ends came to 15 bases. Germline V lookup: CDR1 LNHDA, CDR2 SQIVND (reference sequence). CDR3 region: CASSSFAGRTEAFF. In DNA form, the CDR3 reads TGTGCCAGTAGTTCCTTCGCCGGGCGAACTGAAGCTTTCTTT.

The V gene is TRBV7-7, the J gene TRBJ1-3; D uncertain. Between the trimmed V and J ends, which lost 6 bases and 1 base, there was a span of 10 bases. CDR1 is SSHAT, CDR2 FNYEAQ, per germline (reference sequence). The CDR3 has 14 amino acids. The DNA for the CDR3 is TGTGCCAGCAGGGGAGAGAGTTCTGGAAACACCATATATTTT. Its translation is CASRGESSGNTIYF.

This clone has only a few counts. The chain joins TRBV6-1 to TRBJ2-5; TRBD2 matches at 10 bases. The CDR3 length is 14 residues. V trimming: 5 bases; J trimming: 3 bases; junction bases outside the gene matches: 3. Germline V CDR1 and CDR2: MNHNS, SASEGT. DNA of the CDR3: TGTGCCAGCAGTTCCCTAGCGGGGGAAGAGACCCAGTACTTC. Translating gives CASSSLAGEETQYF.

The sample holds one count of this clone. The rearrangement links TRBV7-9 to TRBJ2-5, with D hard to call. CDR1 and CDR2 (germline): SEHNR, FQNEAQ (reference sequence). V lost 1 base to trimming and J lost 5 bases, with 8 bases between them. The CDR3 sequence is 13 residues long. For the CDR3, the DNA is TGTGCCAGCAGCTTAGGGGTGCGGGAGACCCAGTACTTC. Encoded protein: CASSLGVRETQYF.

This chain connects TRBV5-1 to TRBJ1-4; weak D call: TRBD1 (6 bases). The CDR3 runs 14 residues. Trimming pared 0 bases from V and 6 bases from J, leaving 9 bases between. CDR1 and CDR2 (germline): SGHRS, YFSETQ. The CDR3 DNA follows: TGCGCCAGCAGCTTGGGGGGGCCAGATGAAAAACTGTTTTTT. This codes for CASSLGGPDEKLFF.

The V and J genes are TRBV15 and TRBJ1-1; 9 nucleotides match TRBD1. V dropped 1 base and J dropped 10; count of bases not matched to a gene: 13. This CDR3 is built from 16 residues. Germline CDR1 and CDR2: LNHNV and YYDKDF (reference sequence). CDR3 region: CATSRGGEGQGSPAFF. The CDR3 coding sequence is TGTGCCACCAGCAGAGGGGGAGAGGGACAGGGTTCCCCAGCTTTCTTT.

In DNA form, the CDR3 reads TGTGCCTGGAGTGTAACGGCGGGGGGTTATTACAATGAGCAGTTCTTC. Translating it yields CAWSVTAGGYYNEQFF. The rearrangement uses TRBV30 and TRBJ2-1; 8 bases map to TRBD2. Losses at the gene ends were 0 bases for V and 4 bases for J; bases not matched to a gene: 8. The CDR3 has 16 amino acids. Looked up from germline, CDR1 is GTSNPN and CDR2 is SVGIG (reference sequence).

CDR3 coding DNA: TGTGCCAGCAGCCGAGGGGGGGCAGAATACTCCTACGAGCAGTACGTC. It yields the protein CASSRGGAEYSYEQYV. The rearrangement links TRBV21-1 to TRBJ2-7; TRBD2, the table's D call, lacks a check against the DNA. TRBV21-1 is a pseudogene segment. The CDR3 is 16 amino acids.

The CDR3 DNA reads as TGTGCCTGGACCCCCGGGGGCACAGATACGCAGTATTTT. This gives the protein CAWTPGGTDTQYF. This chain connects TRBV30 to TRBJ2-3; a possible D gene is TRBD2 (5 bases). Trimming took off 4 bases at V and 1 base at J, with 9 bases between the two ends. There are 13 residues in the CDR3. CDR1 is GTSNPN and CDR2 is SVGIG in the germline V gene (reference sequence).

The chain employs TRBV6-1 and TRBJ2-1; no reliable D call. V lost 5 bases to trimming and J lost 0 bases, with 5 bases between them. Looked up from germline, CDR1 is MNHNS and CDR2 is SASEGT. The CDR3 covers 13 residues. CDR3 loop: CASSTFSYNEQFF. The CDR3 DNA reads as TGTGCCAGCAGTACCTTCTCCTACAATGAGCAGTTCTTC.

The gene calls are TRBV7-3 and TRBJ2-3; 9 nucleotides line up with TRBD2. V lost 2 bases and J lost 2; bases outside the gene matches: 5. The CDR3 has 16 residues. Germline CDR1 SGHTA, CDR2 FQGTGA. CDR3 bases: TGTGCCAGCAGCTTATCAGCGGGGGGATCCACAGATACGCAGTATTTT. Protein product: CASSLSAGGSTDTQYF.

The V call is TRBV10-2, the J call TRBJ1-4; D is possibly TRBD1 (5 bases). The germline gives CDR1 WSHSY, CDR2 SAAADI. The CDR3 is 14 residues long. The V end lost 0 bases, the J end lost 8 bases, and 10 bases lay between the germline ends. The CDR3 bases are TGCGCCAGCAGTGAGTCGACAGTCTTGGAAAAACTGTTTTTT. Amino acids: CASSESTVLEKLFF.

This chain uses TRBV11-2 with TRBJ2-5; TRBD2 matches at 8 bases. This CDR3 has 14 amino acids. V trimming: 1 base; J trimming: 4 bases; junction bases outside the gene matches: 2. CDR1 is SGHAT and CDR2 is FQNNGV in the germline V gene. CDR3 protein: CASSLAGGAETQYF. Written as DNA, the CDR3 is TGTGCCAGCAGCTTAGCGGGAGGGGCAGAGACCCAGTACTTC.

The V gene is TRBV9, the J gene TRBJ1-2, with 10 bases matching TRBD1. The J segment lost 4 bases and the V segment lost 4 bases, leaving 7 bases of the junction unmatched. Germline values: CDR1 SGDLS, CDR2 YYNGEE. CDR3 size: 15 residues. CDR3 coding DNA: TGTGCCAGCAGCATGACAGGGGGCGCGGGCTATGGCTACACCTTC. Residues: CASSMTGGAGYGYTF. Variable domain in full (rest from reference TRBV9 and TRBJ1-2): DSGVTQTPKHLITATGQRVTLRCSPRSGDLSVYWYQQSLDQGLQFLIQYYNGEERAKGNILERFSAQQFPDLHSELNLSSLELGDSALYFCASSMTGGAGYGYTFGSGTRLTVV.

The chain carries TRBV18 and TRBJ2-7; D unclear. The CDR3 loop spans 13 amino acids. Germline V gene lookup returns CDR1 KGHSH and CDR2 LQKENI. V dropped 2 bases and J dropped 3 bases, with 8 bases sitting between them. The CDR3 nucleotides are TGTGCCAGCTCACCAAAGCACGGCTACGAGCAGTACTTC. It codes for CASSPKHGYEQYF.

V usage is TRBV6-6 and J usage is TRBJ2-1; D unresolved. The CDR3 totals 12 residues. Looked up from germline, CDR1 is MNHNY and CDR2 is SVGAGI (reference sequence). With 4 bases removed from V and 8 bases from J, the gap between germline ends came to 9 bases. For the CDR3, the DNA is TGTGCCAGCAGTTTAACGTGGGATGAGCAGTTCTTC. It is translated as CASSLTWDEQFF.

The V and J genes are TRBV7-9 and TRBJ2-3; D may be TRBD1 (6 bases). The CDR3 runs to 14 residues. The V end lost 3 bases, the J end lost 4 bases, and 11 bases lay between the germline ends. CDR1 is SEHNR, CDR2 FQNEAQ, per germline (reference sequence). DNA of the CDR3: TGTGCCAGCAGCTTCGCCGGGACACCAGATACGCAGTATTTT. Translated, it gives CASSFAGTPDTQYF.

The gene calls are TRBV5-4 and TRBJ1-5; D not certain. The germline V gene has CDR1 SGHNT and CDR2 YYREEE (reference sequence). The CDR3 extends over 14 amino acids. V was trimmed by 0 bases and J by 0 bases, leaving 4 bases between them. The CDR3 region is CASSLVGSNQPQHF. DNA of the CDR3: TGTGCCAGCAGCTTGGTGGGTAGCAATCAGCCCCAGCATTTT.

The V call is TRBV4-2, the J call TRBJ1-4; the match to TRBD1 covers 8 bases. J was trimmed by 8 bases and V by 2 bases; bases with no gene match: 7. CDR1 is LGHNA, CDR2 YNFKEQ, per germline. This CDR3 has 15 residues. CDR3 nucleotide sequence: TGTGCCAGCAGCCAAAGGGGACAGGAGGGCGAAAAACTGTTTTTT. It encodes CASSQRGQEGEKLFF.

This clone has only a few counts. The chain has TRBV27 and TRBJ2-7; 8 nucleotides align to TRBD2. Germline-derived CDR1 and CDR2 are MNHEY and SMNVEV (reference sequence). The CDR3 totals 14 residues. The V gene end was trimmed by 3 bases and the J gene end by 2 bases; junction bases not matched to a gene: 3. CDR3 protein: CASSFSSGTYEQYF. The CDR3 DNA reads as TGTGCCAGCAGTTTCAGTAGCGGGACCTACGAGCAGTACTTC.

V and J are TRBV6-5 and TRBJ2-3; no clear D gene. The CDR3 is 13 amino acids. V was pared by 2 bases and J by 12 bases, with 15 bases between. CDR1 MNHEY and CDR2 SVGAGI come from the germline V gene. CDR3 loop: CASSYERTADQYF. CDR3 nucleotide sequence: TGTGCCAGCAGTTACGAAAGGACCGCCGATCAGTATTTT.

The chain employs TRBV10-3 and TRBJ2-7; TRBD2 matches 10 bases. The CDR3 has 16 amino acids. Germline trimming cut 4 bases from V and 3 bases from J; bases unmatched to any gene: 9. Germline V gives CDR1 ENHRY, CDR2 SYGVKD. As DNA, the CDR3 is TGTGCCATCAGTGGAACGGGACTAGCGAACTTCTACGAGCAGTACTTC. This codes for CAISGTGLANFYEQYF.

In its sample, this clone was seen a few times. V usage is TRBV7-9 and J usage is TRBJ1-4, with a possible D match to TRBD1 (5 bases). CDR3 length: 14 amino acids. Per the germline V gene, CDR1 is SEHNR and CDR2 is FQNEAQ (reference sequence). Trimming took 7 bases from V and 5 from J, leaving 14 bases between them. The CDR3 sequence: CASTQGFENEKLFF. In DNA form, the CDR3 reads TGTGCCAGCACCCAGGGATTTGAAAATGAAAAACTGTTTTTT.

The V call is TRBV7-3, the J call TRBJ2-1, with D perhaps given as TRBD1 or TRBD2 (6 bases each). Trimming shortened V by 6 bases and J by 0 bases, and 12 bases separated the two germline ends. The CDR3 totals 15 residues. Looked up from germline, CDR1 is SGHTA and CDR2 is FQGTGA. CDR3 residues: CASRVSGASYNEQFF. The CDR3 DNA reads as TGTGCCAGCAGGGTTTCGGGGGCCTCCTACAATGAGCAGTTCTTC.

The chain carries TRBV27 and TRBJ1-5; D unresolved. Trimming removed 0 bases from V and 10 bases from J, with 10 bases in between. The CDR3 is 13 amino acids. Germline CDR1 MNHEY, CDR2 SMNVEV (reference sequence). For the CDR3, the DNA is TGTGCCAGCAGTTTATCGATAAGAAGTCCCCAGCATTTT. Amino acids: CASSLSIRSPQHF.